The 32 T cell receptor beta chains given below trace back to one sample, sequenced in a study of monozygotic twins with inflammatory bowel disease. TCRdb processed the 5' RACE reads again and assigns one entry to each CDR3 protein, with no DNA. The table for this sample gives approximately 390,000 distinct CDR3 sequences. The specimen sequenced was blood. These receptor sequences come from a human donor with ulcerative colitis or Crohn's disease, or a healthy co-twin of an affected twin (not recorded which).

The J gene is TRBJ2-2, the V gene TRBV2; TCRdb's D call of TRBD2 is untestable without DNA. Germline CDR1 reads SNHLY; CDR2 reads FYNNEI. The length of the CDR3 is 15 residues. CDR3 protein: CASSLNLARSGELFF. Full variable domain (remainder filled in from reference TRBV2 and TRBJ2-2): EPEVTQTPSHQVTQMGQEVILRCVPISNHLYFYWYRQILGQKVEFLVSFYNNEISEKSEIFDDQFSVERPDGSNFTLKIRSTKLEDSAMYFCASSLNLARSGELFFGEGSRLTVL.

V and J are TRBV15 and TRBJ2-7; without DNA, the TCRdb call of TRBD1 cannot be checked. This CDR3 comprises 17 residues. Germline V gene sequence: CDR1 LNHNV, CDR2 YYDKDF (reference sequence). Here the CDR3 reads CATSRDPPGWGSYEQYF. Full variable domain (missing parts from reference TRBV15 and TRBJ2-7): DAMVIQNPRYQVTQFGKPVTLSCSQTLNHNVMYWYQQKSSQAPKLLFHYYDKDFNNEADTPDNFQSRRPNTSFCFLDIRSPGLGDTAMYLCATSRDPPGWGSYEQYFGPGTRLTVT.

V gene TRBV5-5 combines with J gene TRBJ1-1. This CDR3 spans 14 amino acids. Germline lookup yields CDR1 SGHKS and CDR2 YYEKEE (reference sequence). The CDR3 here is CASSSGYLDTEAFF.

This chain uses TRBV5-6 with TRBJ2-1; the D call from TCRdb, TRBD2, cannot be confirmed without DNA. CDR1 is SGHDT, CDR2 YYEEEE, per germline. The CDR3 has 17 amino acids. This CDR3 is CASSLRRASGSYNEQFF.

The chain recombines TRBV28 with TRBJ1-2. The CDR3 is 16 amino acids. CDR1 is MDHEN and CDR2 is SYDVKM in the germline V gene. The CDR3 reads CASSPGSGSVDYGYTF.

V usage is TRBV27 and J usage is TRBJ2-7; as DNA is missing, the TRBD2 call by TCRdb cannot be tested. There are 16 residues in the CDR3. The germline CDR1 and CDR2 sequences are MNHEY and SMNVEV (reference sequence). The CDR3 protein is CASRLAGGTSSYEQYF.

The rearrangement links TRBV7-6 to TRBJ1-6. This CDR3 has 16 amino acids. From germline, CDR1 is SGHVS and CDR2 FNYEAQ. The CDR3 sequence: CASSRGTFEGNSPLHF.

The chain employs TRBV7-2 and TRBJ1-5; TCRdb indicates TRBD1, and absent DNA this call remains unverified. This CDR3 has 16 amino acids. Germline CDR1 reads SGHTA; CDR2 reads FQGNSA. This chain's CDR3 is CASSPQTGQVNQLQHF.

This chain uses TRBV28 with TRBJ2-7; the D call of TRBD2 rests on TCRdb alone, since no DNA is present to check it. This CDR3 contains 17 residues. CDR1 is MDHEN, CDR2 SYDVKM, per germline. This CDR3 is CASSLRGLAAISYEQYF.

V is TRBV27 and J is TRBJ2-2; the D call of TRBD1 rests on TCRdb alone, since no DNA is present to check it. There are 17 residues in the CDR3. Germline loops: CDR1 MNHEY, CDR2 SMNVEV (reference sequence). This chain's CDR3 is CASSFLHGIGDTGELFF.

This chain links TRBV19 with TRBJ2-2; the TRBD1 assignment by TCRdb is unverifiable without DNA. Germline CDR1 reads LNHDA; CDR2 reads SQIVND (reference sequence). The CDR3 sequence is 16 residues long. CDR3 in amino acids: CASSTRQGTGTGELFF. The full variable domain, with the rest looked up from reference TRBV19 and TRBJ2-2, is DGGITQSPKYLFRKEGQNVTLSCEQNLNHDAMYWYRQDPGQGLRLIYYSQIVNDFQKGDIAEGYSVSREKKESFPLTVTSAQKNPTAFYLCASSTRQGTGTGELFFGEGSRLTVL.

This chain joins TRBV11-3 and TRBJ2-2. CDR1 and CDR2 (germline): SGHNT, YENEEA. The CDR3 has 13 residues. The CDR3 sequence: CASSLVPSGELFF.

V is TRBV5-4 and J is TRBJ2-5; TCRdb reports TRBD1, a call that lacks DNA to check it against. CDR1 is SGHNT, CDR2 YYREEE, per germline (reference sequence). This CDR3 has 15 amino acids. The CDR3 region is CASRHDAQGGETQYF.

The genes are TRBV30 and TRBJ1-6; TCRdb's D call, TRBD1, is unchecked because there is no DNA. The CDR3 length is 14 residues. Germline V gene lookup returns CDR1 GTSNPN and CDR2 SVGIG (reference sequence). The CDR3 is CAWWDGMYNSPLHF.

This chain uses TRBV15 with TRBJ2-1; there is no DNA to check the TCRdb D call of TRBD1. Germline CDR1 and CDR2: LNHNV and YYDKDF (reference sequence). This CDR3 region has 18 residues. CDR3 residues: CATSRELGGARPYNEQFF.

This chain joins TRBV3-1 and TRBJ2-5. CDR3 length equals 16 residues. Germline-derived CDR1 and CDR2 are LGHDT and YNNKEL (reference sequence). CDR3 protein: CASSQDVIRRGETQYF.

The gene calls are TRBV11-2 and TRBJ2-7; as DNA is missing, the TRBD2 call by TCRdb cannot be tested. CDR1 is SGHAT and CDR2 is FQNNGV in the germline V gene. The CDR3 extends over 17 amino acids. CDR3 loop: CASSPRTLAGSSYEQYF.

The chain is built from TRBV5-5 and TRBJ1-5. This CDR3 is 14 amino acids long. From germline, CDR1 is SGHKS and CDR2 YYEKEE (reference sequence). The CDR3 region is CASSLGDGPLPQHF.

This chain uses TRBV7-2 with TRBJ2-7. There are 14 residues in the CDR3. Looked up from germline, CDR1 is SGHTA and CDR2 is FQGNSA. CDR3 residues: CASSLAGNNYEQYF.

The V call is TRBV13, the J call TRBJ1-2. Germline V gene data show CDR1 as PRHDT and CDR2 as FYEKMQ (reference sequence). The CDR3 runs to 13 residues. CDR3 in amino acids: CASSLRWAGGYTF.

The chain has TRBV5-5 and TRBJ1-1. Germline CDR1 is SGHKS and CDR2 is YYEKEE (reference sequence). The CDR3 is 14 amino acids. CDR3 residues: CASSLGEGGTEAFF.

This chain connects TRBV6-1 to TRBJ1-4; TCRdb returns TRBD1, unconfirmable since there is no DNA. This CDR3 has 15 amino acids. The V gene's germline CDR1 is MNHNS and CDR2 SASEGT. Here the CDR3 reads CASSLRTGWQEKLFF.

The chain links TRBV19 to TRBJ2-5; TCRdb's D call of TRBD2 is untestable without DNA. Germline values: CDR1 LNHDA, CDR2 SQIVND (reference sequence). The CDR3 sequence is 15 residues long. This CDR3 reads CASTAVAGLQETQYF. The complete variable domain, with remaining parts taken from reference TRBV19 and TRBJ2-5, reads DGGITQSPKYLFRKEGQNVTLSCEQNLNHDAMYWYRQDPGQGLRLIYYSQIVNDFQKGDIAEGYSVSREKKESFPLTVTSAQKNPTAFYLCASTAVAGLQETQYFGPGTRLLVL.

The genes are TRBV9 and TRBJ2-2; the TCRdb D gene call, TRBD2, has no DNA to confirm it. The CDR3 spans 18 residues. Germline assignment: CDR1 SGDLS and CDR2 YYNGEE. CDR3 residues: CASSAGLAGGRHTGELFF.

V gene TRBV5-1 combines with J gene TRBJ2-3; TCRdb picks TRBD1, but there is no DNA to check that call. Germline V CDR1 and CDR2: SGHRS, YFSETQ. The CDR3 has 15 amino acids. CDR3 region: CASSAGGAAPDTQYF. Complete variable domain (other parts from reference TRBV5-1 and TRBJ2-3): KAGVTQTPRYLIKTRGQQVTLSCSPISGHRSVSWYQQTPGQGLQFLFEYFSETQRNKGNFPGRFSGRQFSNSRSEMNVSTLELGDSALYLCASSAGGAAPDTQYFGPGTRLTVL.

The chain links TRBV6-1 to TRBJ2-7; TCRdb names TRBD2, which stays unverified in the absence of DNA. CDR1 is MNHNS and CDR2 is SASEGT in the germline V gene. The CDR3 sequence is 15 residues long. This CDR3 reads CASSEQWTSGSEQYF.

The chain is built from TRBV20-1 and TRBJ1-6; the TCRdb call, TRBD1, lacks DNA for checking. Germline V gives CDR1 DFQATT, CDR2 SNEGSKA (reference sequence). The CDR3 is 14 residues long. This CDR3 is CSAREDRGNSPLHF.

The CDR3 is CASTGNSGNTIYF. The chain is built from TRBV28 and TRBJ1-3; TCRdb's D call of TRBD1 is untestable without DNA. CDR1 is MDHEN, CDR2 SYDVKM, per germline. The CDR3 loop spans 13 amino acids.

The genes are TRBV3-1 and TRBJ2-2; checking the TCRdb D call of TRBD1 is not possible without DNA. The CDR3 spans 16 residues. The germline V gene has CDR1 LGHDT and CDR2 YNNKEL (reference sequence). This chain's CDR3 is CASSQERGTNTGELFF.

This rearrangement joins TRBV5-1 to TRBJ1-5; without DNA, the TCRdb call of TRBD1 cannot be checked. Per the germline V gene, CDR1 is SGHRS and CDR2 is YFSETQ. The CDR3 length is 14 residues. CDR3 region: CASSLPGTGRPQHF.

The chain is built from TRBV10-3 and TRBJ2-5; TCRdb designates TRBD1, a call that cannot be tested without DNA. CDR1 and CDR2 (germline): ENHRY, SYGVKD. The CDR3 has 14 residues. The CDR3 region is CAISERDREETQYF.

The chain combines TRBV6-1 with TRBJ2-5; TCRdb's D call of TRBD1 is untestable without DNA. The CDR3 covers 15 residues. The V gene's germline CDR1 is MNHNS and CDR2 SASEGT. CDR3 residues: CASSTRTGAQETQYF.